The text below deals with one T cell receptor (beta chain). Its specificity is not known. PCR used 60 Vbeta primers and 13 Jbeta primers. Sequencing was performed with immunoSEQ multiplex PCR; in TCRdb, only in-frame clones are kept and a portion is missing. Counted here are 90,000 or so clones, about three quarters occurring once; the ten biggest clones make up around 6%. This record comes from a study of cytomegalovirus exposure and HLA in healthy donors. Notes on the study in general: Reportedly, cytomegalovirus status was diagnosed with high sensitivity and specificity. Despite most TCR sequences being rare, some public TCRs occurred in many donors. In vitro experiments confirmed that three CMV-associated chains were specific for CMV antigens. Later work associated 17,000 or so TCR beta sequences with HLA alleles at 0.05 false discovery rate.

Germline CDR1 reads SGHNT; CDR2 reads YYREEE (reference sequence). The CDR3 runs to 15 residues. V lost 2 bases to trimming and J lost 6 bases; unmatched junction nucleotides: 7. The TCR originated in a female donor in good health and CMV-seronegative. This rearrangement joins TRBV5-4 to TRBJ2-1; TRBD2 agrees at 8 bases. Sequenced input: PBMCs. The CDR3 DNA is TGTGCCAGCAGCTTAGGGACTAGGGAACCCAATGAGCAGTTCTTC. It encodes CASSLGTREPNEQFF.